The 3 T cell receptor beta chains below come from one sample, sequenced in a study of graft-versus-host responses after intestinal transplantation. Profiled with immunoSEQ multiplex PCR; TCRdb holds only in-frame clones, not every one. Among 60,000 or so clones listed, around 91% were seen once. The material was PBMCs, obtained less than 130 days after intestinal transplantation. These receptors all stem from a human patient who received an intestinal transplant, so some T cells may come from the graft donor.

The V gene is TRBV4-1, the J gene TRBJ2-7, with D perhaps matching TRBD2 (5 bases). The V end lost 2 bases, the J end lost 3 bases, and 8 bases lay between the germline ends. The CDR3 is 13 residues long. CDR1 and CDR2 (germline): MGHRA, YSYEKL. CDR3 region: CASSQYGNYEQYF. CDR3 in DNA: TGCGCCAGCAGCCAATACGGGAACTACGAGCAGTACTTC.

The CDR3 loop is CAWSRVDRGGDTQYF. CDR3 bases: TGTGCCTGGAGTCGGGTAGACAGGGGGGGAGATACGCAGTATTTT. The chain uses TRBV30 and TRBJ2-3, with 9 nucleotides matching TRBD1. The CDR3 has 15 amino acids. V was clipped by 2 bases and J by 5 bases; unmatched bases: 8. The germline V gene has CDR1 GTSNPN and CDR2 SVGIG (reference sequence).

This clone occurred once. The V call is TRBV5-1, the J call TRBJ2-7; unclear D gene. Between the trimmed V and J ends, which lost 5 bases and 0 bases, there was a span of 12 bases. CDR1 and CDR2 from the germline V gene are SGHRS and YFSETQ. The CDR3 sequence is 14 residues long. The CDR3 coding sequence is TGCGCCAGCAGGAGACGGGCGGCCTCCTACGAGCAGTACTTC. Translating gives CASRRRAASYEQYF.